A single sample gave rise to the 3 T cell receptor beta chains below, sequenced in a study of blood T cell repertoires in COVID-19. Data came from immunoSEQ multiplex PCR; TCRdb stores just in-frame clones and leaves some out. The table shows fewer than 200,000 clones, with approximately 80% occurring only once. The sample taken for sequencing was PBMCs or T cells enriched from blood (not recorded which). These receptors came from a man aged 50-60 years who had recovered from COVID-19.

The chain carries TRBV10-3 and TRBJ1-6; a possible D gene is TRBD1 (5 bases). The CDR3 is 13 amino acids. Germline CDR1 reads ENHRY; CDR2 reads SYGVKD. The V and J ends lost 10 bases and 7 bases respectively, with 14 bases between them. CDR3 sequence reads: CATAYRSNSPLHF. The CDR3 DNA sequence: TGTGCCACCGCTTACAGGAGCAATTCACCCCTCCACTTT.

The chain has TRBV9 and TRBJ2-3; weak D call: TRBD2 (6 bases). The CDR3 consists of 14 residues. The germline V gene encodes CDR1 SGDLS and CDR2 YYNGEE. Trimming left V 0 bases short and J 6 bases short, with 11 bases between. Here the CDR3 DNA reads TGTGCCAGCAGCGTAGGCGCGGGGCGGGATACGCAGTATTTT. It is translated as CASSVGAGRDTQYF.

The gene calls are TRBV28 and TRBJ2-7; TRBD2 agrees at 8 bases. The CDR3 extends over 14 amino acids. The J segment lost 2 bases and the V segment lost 7 bases, leaving 7 bases of the junction unmatched. The germline V gene encodes CDR1 MDHEN and CDR2 SYDVKM. This CDR3 reads CASTPGGSPYEQYF. CDR3 in DNA: TGTGCCAGCACCCCGGGGGGGAGCCCCTACGAGCAGTACTTC.